The 17 T cell receptor beta chains presented below share a single source sample, sequenced in a study of T cells expressing NK-cell markers. TCRdb reprocessed the 5' RACE reads, keeping one entry per CDR3 protein, no DNA. This sample's table has a few hundred thousand distinct CDR3 sequences. Sequenced sample: blood T cells: a sorted CD56 or NKG2C T cell subset, CD4+ or CD8+ T cells, or bulk PBMC T cells (not recorded which). The source of these receptors is a man aged 18 to 70 in good health.

The rearrangement links TRBV10-3 to TRBJ2-7; TCRdb's D call of TRBD2 is untestable without DNA. This CDR3 is built from 15 residues. Germline assignment: CDR1 ENHRY and CDR2 SYGVKD. The CDR3 loop is CAISESHRAGPEQYF.

The rearrangement joins TRBV25-1 to TRBJ2-1; the D call from TCRdb, TRBD2, cannot be confirmed without DNA. Germline V lookup: CDR1 MGHDK, CDR2 SYGVNS. The CDR3 has 14 amino acids. The CDR3 reads CASRRAGGPTEQFF.

The chain uses TRBV11-1 and TRBJ2-7; the D call from TCRdb, TRBD2, cannot be confirmed without DNA. Germline V gene sequence: CDR1 SGHAT, CDR2 FQDESV (reference sequence). This CDR3 comprises 17 residues. The CDR3 spells CASSWGIAGALSYEQYF.

The chain carries TRBV29-1 and TRBJ2-2; TCRdb's D call of TRBD1 is untestable without DNA. CDR1 is SQVTM and CDR2 is ANQGSEA in the germline V gene. The CDR3 loop spans 12 amino acids. CDR3 sequence: CLGQINTGELFF.

The rearrangement links TRBV3-1 to TRBJ1-6; TCRdb selects TRBD1, and the lack of DNA leaves this call unchecked. The CDR3 extends over 14 amino acids. Per the germline V gene, CDR1 is LGHDT and CDR2 is YNNKEL (reference sequence). CDR3 region: CASSLRTGGSPLHF.

V is TRBV12-3 or TRBV12-4 and J is TRBJ2-1; checking the TCRdb D call of TRBD1 is not possible without DNA. The CDR3 runs 15 residues. The chain's CDR3 is CASSPPLGLYNEQFF.

The chain recombines TRBV6-1 with TRBJ1-2; TCRdb designates TRBD1, a call that cannot be tested without DNA. The CDR3 loop spans 15 amino acids. Germline loops: CDR1 MNHNS, CDR2 SASEGT. The CDR3 is CASAGSWGALYGYTF.

This chain connects TRBV6-5 to TRBJ1-5. There are 15 residues in the CDR3. The germline CDR1 and CDR2 sequences are MNHEY and SVGAGI. The CDR3 spells CASSSLGRNNQPQHF.

V usage is TRBV12-3 or TRBV12-4 and J usage is TRBJ1-4; TCRdb picks TRBD1, but there is no DNA to check that call. This CDR3 spans 16 amino acids. The CDR3 spells CASSSPAGTGGGKLFF.

V usage is TRBV18 and J usage is TRBJ2-3; TCRdb returns TRBD1, unconfirmable since there is no DNA. The CDR3 contains 17 residues. In germline, CDR1 is KGHSH, CDR2 LQKENI. The CDR3 spells CASSHQPGRQGIDTQYF.

The V gene is TRBV7-2, the J gene TRBJ2-1; the D gene TCRdb calls, TRBD1, cannot be checked with no DNA. Germline loops: CDR1 SGHTA, CDR2 FQGNSA. The CDR3 is 14 amino acids. Here the CDR3 reads CASSLPGVRNEQFF.

The rearrangement links TRBV6-4 to TRBJ2-3; TCRdb picks TRBD2, but there is no DNA to check that call. The CDR3 contains 14 residues. Germline V lookup: CDR1 MRHNA, CDR2 SNTAGT. The CDR3 region is CASSDRGITDTQYF.

The chain employs TRBV18 and TRBJ2-5; TCRdb names TRBD1, which stays unverified in the absence of DNA. Per germline, CDR1 KGHSH and CDR2 LQKENI. This CDR3 has 16 amino acids. The CDR3 here is CASSLRLTDKKETQYF. The variable domain in full, with the rest retrieved from reference TRBV18 and TRBJ2-5, is NAGVMQNPRHLVRRRGQEARLRCSPMKGHSHVYWYRQLPEEGLKFMVYLQKENIIDESGMPKERFSAEFPKEGPSILRIQQVVRGDSAAYFCASSLRLTDKKETQYFGPGTRLLVL.

The rearrangement links TRBV6-1 to TRBJ2-3; TCRdb's assignment of TRBD1 cannot be checked, as there is no DNA. Germline-derived CDR1 and CDR2 are MNHNS and SASEGT. The CDR3 totals 15 residues. Here the CDR3 reads CASSKRQGWTDTQYF.

V and J are TRBV5-1 and TRBJ2-1; absent DNA, TCRdb's TRBD1 call cannot be checked. CDR3 length equals 15 residues. From germline, CDR1 is SGHRS and CDR2 YFSETQ. The CDR3 reads CASSPRDRVIYEQFF. Full variable domain (missing parts from reference TRBV5-1 and TRBJ2-1): KAGVTQTPRYLIKTRGQQVTLSCSPISGHRSVSWYQQTPGQGLQFLFEYFSETQRNKGNFPGRFSGRQFSNSRSEMNVSTLELGDSALYLCASSPRDRVIYEQFFGPGTRLTVL.

The chain employs TRBV7-8 and TRBJ2-7; TCRdb outputs TRBD2, but without DNA this stays unchecked. Germline V CDR1 and CDR2: SGHVS, FQNEAQ. The CDR3 consists of 14 residues. The CDR3 sequence: CASSLLAGGDEQYF.

This chain joins TRBV12-2 and TRBJ1-6. TRBV12-2 is listed as a pseudogene. The CDR3 is made up of 11 amino acids. Here the CDR3 reads CASRLLIPLHF.